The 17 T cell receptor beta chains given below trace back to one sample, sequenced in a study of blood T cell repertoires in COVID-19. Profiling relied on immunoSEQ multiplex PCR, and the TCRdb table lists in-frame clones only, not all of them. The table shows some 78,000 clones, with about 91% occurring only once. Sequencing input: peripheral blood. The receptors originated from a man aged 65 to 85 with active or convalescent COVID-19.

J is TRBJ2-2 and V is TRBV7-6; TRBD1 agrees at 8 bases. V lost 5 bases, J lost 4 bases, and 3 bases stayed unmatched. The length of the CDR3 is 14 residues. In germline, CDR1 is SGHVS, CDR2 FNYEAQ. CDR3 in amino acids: CASSATGGTGELFF. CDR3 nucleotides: TGTGCCAGCAGCGCCACAGGGGGCACCGGGGAGCTGTTTTTT.

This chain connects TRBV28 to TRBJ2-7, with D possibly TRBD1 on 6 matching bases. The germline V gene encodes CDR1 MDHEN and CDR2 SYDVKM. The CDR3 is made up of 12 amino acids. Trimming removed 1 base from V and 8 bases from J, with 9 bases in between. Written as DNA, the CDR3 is TGTGCCAGCAGTTTATCAGGGGTTCAGCAGTACTTC. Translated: CASSLSGVQQYF.

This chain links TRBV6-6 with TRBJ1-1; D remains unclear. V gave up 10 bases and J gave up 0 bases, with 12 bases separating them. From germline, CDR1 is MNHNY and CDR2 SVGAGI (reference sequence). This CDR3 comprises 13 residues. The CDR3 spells CATGSNLNTEAFF. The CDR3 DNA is TGTGCCACGGGAAGTAACCTGAACACTGAAGCTTTCTTT.

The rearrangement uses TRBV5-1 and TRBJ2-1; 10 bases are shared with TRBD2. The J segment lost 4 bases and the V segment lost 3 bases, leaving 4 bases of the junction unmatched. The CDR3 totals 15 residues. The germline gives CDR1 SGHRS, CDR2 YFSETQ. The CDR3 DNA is TGCGCCAGCAGCTCTAGCGGGGGACTATACAATGAGCAGTTCTTC. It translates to CASSSSGGLYNEQFF.

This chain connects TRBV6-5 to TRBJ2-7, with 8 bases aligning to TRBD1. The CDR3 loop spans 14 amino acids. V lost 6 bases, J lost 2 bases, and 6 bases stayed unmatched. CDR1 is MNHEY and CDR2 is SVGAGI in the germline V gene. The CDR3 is CASRHTGGPYEQYF. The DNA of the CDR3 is TGTGCCAGCAGACATACAGGGGGACCCTACGAGCAGTACTTC.

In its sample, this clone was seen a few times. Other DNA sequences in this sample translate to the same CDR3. CDR3 in DNA: TGTGCCAGCAGTTCCGGTTATGGCTACACCTTC. Its protein product is CASSSGYGYTF. V and J are TRBV12-3 or TRBV12-4 and TRBJ1-2; D is undetermined. V gave up 4 bases and J gave up 5 bases, with 5 bases separating them. This CDR3 spans 11 amino acids.

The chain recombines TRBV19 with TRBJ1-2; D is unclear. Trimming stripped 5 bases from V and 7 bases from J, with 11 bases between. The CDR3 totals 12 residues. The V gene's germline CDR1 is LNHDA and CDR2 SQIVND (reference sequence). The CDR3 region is CASSGGSFGYTF. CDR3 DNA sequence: TGTGCCAGTAGTGGAGGGTCGTTTGGCTACACCTTC.

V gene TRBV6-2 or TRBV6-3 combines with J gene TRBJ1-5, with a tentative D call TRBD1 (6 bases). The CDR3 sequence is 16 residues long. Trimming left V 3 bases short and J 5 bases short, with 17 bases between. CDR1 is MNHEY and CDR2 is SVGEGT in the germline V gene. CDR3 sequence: CASSYTQPRGYQPQHF. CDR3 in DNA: TGTGCCAGCAGTTATACGCAGCCTAGGGGGTATCAGCCCCAGCATTTT.

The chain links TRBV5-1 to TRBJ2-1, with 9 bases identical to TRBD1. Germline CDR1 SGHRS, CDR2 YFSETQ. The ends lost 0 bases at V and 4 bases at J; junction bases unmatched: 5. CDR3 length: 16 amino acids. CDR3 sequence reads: CASSLGDRGIYNEQFF. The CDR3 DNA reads TGCGCCAGCAGCTTGGGCGACAGGGGGATTTACAATGAGCAGTTCTTC.

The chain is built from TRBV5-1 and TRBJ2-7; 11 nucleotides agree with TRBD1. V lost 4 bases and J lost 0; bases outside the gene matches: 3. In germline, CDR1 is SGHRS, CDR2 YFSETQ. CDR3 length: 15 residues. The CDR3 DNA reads TGCGCCAGCAGCGACGGGACAGGGGGCTCCTACGAGCAGTACTTC. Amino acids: CASSDGTGGSYEQYF.

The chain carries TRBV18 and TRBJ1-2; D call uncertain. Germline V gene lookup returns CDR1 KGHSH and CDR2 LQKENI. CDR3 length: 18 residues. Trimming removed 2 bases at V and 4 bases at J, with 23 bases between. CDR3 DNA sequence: TGTGCCAGCTCACCATACGCCTCCGCGCAGGTTCAACCCTATGGCTACACCTTC. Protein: CASSPYASAQVQPYGYTF. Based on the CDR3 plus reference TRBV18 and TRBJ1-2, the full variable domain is NAGVMQNPRHLVRRRGQEARLRCSPMKGHSHVYWYRQLPEEGLKFMVYLQKENIIDESGMPKERFSAEFPKEGPSILRIQQVVRGDSAAYFCASSPYASAQVQPYGYTFGSGTRLTVV.

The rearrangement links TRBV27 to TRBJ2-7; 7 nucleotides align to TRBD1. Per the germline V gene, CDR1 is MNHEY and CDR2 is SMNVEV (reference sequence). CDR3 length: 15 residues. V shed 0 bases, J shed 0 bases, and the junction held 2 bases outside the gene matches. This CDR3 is CASSLSTGPSYEQYF. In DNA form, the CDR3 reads TGTGCCAGCAGTTTATCGACAGGGCCCTCCTACGAGCAGTACTTC.

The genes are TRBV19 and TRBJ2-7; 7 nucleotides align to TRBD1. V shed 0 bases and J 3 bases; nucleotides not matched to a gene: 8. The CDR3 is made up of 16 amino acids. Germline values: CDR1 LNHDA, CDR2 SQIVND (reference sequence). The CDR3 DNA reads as TGTGCCAGTAGTATAGATCTCTTAGGGGGCAGCTACGAGCAGTACTTC. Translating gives CASSIDLLGGSYEQYF.

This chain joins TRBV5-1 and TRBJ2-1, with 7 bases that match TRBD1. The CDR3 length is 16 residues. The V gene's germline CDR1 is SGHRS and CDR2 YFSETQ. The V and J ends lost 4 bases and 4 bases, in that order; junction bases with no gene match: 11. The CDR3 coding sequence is TGCGCCAGCAGCGGGAGAACAGGGGTTTCATACAATGAGCAGTTCTTC. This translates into CASSGRTGVSYNEQFF.

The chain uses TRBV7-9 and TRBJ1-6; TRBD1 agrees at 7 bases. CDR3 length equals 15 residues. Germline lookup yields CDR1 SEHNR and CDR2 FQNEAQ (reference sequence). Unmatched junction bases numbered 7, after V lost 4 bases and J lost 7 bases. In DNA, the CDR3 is TGTGCCAGCAGCTCCTGGGACAGTCGGAATTCACCCCTCCACTTT. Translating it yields CASSSWDSRNSPLHF.

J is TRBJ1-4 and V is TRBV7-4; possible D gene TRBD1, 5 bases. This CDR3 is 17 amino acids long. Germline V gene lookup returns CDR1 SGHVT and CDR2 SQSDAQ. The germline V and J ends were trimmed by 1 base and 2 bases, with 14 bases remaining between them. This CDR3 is CASSLDSGPVTNEKLFF. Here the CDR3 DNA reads TGTGCCAGCAGCTTAGATTCAGGGCCTGTCACTAATGAAAAACTGTTTTTT.

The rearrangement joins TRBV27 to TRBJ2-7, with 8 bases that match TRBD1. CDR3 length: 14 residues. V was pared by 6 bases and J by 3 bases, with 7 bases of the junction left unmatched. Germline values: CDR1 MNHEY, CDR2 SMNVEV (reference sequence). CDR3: CASRLNRGVYEQYF. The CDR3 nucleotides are TGTGCCAGCAGATTGAACAGGGGGGTCTACGAGCAGTACTTC.